Listed here are 8 T cell receptor beta chains from one sample, sequenced in a study of blood T cells in healthy people across ages. With a J-beta primer mix and a sample-barcoded 5' primer, a second PCR ran about 7 to 12 cycles. MiXCR, run by TCRdb on the 5' RACE reads, gives a single entry per CDR3 protein. The table has 590,000 or so distinct CDR3 sequences, 25% to 35% seen once. The sample comprised blood. All receptors come from a woman of 80 years or more in good health.

The V gene is TRBV27, the J gene TRBJ1-5; unclear D gene. Germline V CDR1 and CDR2: MNHEY, SMNVEV (reference sequence). Trimming cost V 4 bases and J 3 bases, with 7 bases left between them. The CDR3 is made up of 13 amino acids. CDR3 amino acids: CASSWSYNQPQHF. The DNA for the CDR3 is TGTGCCAGCAGTTGGAGTTACAATCAGCCCCAGCATTTT.

As for this clonotype: At one boundary the junction diverges from the germline segment, which might be a read error. The rearrangement joins TRBV2 to TRBJ2-7; no clear D gene. In germline, CDR1 is SNHLY, CDR2 FYNNEI. This CDR3 is 11 amino acids long. The CDR3 DNA sequence: TGTGCCCGCAGCCCAGAATACGAGCAGTACTTC. Encoded protein: CARSPEYEQYF.

The sample holds many counts of this clonotype. The chain links TRBV15 to TRBJ1-2, with a weak D call TRBD1 (6 bases). The CDR3 contains 15 residues. Germline loops: CDR1 LNHNV, CDR2 YYDKDF (reference sequence). V lost 2 bases and J 4 bases, leaving 14 bases between the germline ends. The CDR3 nucleotides are TGTGCCACCAGCAGAATAGGGGGGGAAACCTATGGCTACACCTTC. This encodes CATSRIGGETYGYTF.

On this clonotype: This may stem from a read error, because a much larger clone lies one nucleotide away. CDR3 amino acids: CASSVGATSEQYF. CDR3 coding DNA: TGTGCCAGCAGCGTCGGGGCGACTTCTGAGCAGTACTTC. This chain uses TRBV7-3 with TRBJ2-5, with D perhaps given as TRBD1 or TRBD2 (5 bases each). Germline V gene lookup returns CDR1 SGHTA and CDR2 FQGTGA. The CDR3 extends over 13 amino acids. Trimming left V 5 bases short and J 11 bases short, with 18 bases between. The variable domain in full, completed from reference TRBV7-3 and TRBJ2-5, reads GAGVSQTPSNKVTEKGKYVELRCDPISGHTALYWYRQSLGQGPEFLIYFQGTGAADDSGLPNDRFFAVRPEGSVSTLKIQRTERGDSAVYLCASSVGATSEQYFGPGTRLLVL.

In its sample, this clonotype was seen once. One base away lies a much larger clone, so this may be a sequencing read error. The chain carries TRBV5-6 and TRBJ2-1; the D gene is possibly TRBD1 (6 bases). V dropped 4 bases and J dropped 1 base, with 15 bases sitting between them. Germline V gene data show CDR1 as SGHDT and CDR2 as YYEEEE. This CDR3 contains 16 residues. The CDR3 bases are TGTGCCAGCAGCCCATGGGCAGGGGATTCCTACAATGAGCAGTTCTTC. It translates to CASSPWAGDSYNEQFF.

V and J are TRBV5-1 and TRBJ2-7; D may correspond to TRBD1 or TRBD2 (5 bases each). The CDR3 runs to 14 residues. Deletions cut 1 base from V and 7 bases from J, with 15 bases between. CDR1 and CDR2 from the germline V gene are SGHRS and YFSETQ. Here the CDR3 reads CASSLIPGSNEQYF. The CDR3 coding sequence is TGCGCCAGCAGCTTGATCCCAGGGAGCAATGAGCAGTACTTC.

This clonotype was detected many times. The chain combines TRBV12-3 or TRBV12-4 with TRBJ2-7, with D possibly being TRBD1 (6 bases). V lost 6 bases to trimming and J lost 3 bases, with 12 bases between them. The CDR3 sequence is 13 residues long. Here the CDR3 DNA reads TGTGCCAGCAGCCGACAGGTTAGCTACGAGCAGTACTTC. It translates to CASSRQVSYEQYF.

Many counts were recorded for this clonotype. The V and J genes are TRBV5-6 and TRBJ2-5; D possibly corresponds to TRBD1 (6 bases). Germline assignment: CDR1 SGHDT and CDR2 YYEEEE. This CDR3 contains 14 residues. Trimming took 4 bases from V and 6 from J, leaving 16 bases between them. The CDR3 spells CASSPGVQGQTQYF. For the CDR3, the DNA is TGTGCCAGCAGCCCCGGGGTTCAGGGGCAGACCCAGTACTTC.